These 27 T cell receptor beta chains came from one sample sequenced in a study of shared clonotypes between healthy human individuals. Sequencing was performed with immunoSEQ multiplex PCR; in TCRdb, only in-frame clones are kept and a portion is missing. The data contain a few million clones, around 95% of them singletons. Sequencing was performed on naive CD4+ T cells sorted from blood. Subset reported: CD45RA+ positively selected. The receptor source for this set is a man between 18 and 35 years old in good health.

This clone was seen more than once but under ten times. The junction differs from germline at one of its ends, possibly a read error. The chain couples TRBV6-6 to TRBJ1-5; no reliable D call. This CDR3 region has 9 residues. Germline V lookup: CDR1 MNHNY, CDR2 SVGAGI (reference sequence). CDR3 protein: CPRGRPQHF. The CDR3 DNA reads TGCCCTAGAGGGCGGCCCCAGCATTTT.

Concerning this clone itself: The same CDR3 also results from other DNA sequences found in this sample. CDR3 amino acids: CASSLPGANVLTF. In DNA, the CDR3 is TGTGCCAGCAGCCTTCCTGGGGCCAACGTCCTGACTTTC. The rearrangement uses TRBV5-4 and TRBJ2-6; the D is unclear. Germline values: CDR1 SGHNT, CDR2 YYREEE (reference sequence). Trimming removed 4 bases from V and 2 bases from J, with 4 bases in between. The CDR3 loop spans 13 amino acids.

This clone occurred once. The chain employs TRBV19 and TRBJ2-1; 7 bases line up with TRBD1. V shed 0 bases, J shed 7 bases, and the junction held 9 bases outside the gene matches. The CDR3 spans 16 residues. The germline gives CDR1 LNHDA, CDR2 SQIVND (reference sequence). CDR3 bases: TGTGCCAGTAGTATAGAAGGAGACAGGGCCTGGAATGAGCAGTTCTTC. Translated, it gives CASSIEGDRAWNEQFF.

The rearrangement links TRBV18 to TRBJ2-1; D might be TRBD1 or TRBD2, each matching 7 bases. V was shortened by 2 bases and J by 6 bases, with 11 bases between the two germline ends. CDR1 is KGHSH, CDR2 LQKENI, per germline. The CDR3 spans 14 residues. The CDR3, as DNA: TGTGCCAGCTCACCAGGGAGGGGGCTCAATGAGCAGTTCTTC. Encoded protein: CASSPGRGLNEQFF.

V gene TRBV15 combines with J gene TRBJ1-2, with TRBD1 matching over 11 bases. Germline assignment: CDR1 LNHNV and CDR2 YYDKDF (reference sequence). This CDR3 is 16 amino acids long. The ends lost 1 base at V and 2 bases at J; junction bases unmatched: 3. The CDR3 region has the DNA TGTGCCACCAGCAGAGCGGGGACAGGGGGGAACTATGGCTACACCTTC. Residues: CATSRAGTGGNYGYTF. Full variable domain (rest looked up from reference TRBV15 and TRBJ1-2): DAMVIQNPRYQVTQFGKPVTLSCSQTLNHNVMYWYQQKSSQAPKLLFHYYDKDFNNEADTPDNFQSRRPNTSFCFLDIRSPGLGDTAMYLCATSRAGTGGNYGYTFGSGTRLTVV.

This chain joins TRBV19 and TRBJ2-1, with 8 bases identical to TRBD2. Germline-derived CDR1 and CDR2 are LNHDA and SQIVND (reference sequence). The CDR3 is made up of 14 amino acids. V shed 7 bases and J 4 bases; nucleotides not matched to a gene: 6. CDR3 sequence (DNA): TGTGCCAGTAAAAAGCGGGAGCGGTACAATGAGCAGTTCTTC. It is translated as CASKKRERYNEQFF.

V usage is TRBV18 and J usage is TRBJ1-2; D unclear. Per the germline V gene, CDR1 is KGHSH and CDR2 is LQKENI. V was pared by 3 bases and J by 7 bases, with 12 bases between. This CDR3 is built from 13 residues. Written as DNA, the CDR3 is TGTGCCAGCTCACCCGACTGGGAGCTTGGCTACACCTTC. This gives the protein CASSPDWELGYTF.

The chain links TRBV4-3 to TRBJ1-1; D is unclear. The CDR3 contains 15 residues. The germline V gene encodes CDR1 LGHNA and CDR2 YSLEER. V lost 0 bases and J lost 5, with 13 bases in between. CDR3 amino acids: CASSQDPGQLTEAFF. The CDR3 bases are TGCGCCAGCAGCCAAGATCCAGGCCAGCTAACTGAAGCTTTCTTT.

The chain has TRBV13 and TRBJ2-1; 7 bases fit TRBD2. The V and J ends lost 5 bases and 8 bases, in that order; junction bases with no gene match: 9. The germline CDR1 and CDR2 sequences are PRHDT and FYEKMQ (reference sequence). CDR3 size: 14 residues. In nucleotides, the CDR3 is TGTGCCAGCAGCGACGGGACTACACCCGATGAGCAGTTCTTC. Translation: CASSDGTTPDEQFF.

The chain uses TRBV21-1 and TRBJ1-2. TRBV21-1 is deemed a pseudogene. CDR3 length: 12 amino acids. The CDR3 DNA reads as TGTGCCACCAGACCTAGATGGAATGGCTACACCTTC. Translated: CATRPRWNGYTF.

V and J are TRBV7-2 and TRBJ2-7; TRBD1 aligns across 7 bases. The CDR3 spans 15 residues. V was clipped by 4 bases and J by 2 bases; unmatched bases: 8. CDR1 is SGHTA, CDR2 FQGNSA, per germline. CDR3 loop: CASSSNPGTAYEQYF. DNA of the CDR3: TGTGCCAGCAGCTCGAACCCCGGGACAGCCTACGAGCAGTACTTC.

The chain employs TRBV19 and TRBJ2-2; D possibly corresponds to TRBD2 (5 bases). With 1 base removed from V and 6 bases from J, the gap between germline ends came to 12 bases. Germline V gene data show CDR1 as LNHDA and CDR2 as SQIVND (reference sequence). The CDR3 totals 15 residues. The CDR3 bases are TGTGCCAGTAGTATAGGTGACTACAACCCCGGGGAGCTGTTTTTT. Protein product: CASSIGDYNPGELFF.

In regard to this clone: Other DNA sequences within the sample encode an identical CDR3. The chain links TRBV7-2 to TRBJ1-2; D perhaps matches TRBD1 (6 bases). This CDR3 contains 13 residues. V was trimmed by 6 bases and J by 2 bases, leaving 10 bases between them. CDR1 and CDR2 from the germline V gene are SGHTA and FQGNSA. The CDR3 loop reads CASSSGVNYGYTF. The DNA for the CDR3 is TGTGCCAGCAGTTCAGGGGTGAACTATGGCTACACCTTC. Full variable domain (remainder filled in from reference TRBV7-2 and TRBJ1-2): GAGVSQSPSNKVTEKGKDVELRCDPISGHTALYWYRQSLGQGLEFLIYFQGNSAPDKSGLPSDRFSAERTGGSVSTLTIQRTQQEDSAVYLCASSSGVNYGYTFGSGTRLTVV.

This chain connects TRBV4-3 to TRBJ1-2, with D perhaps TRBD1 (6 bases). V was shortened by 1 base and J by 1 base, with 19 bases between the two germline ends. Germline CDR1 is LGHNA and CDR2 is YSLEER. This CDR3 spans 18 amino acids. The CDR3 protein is CASSQVLLTTGDNYGYTF. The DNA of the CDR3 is TGCGCCAGCAGCCAAGTCCTATTGACGACAGGTGATAACTATGGCTACACCTTC.

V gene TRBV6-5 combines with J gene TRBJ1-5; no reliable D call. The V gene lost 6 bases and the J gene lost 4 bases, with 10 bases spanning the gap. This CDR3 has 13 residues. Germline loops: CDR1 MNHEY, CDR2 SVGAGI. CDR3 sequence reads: CASSRRVNQPQHF. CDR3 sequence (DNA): TGTGCCAGCAGCCGGCGGGTAAATCAGCCCCAGCATTTT.

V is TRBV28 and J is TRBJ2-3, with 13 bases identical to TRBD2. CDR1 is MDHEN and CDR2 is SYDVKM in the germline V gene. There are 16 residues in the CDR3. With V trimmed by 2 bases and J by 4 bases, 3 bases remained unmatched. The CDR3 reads CASSLGGLAGADTQYF. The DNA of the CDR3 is TGTGCCAGCAGTTTAGGTGGACTAGCGGGGGCAGATACGCAGTATTTT.

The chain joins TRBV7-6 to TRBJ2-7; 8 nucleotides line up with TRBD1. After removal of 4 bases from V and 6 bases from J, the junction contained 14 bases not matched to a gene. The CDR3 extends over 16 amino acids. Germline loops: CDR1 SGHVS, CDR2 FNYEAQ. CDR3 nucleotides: TGTGCCAGCAGCTGGGCCCTTCATCAACAGGGGGGCGAGCAGTACTTC. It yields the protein CASSWALHQQGGEQYF.

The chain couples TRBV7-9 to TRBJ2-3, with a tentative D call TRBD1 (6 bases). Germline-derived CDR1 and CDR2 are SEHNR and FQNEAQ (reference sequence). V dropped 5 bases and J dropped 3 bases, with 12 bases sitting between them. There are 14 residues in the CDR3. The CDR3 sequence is CASSPRTATDTQYF. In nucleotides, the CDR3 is TGTGCCAGCAGCCCTCGGACAGCTACAGATACGCAGTATTTT.

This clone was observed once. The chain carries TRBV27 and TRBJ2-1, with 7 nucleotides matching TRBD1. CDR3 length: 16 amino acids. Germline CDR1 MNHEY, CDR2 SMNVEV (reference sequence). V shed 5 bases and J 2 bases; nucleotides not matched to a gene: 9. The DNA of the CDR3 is TGTGCCAGCAGTGGGATGGGACAGAAGGCCTACAATGAGCAGTTCTTC. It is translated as CASSGMGQKAYNEQFF.

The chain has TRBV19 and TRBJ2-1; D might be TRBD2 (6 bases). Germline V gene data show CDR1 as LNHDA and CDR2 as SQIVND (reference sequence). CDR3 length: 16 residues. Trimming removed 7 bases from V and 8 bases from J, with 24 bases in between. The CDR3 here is CASTGGDGLSRDEQFF. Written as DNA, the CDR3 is TGTGCCAGTACTGGGGGAGACGGACTATCCCGGGATGAGCAGTTCTTC.

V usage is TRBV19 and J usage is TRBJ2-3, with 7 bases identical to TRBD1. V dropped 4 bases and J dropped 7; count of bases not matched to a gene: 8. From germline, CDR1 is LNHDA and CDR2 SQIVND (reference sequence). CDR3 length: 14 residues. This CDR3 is CASSTTGSQYTQYF. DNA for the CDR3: TGTGCCAGTAGTACGACAGGGTCACAGTATACGCAGTATTTT.

DNA for the CDR3: TGTGCCAGCAGTGAAGGTGGATACCCAGGGTTCCCCCTCCACTTT. Encoded protein: CASSEGGYPGFPLHF. The V call is TRBV6-1, the J call TRBJ1-6; possible D gene TRBD1, 5 bases. Germline loops: CDR1 MNHNS, CDR2 SASEGT. The CDR3 runs to 15 residues. Trimming took 1 base from V and 13 from J, leaving 17 bases between them.

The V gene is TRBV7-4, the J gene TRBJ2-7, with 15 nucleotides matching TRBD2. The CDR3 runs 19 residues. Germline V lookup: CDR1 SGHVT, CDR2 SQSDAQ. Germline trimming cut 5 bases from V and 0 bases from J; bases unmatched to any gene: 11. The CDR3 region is CASSQTGLAGGLCSYEQYF. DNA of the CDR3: TGTGCCAGCAGCCAAACGGGACTAGCGGGGGGCCTTTGCTCCTACGAGCAGTACTTC.

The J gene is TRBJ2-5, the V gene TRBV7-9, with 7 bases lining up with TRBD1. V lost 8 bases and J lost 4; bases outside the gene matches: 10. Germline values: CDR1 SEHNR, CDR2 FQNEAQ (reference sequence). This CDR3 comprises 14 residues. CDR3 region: CASATGSLGETQYF. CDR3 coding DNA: TGTGCCAGCGCGACAGGGAGTTTGGGAGAGACCCAGTACTTC.

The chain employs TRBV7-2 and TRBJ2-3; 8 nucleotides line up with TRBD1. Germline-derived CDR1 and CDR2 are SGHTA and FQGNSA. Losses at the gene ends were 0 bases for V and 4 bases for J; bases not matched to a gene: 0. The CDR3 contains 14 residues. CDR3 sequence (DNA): TGTGCCAGCAGCTTAGCGGACAGGGCAGATACGCAGTATTTT. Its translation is CASSLADRADTQYF.

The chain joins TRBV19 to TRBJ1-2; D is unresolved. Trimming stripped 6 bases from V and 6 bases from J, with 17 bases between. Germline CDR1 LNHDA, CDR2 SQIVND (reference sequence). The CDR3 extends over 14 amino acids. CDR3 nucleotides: TGTGCCAGTAGCCCGGACGGGAGAAGGAATGGCTACACCTTC. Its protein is CASSPDGRRNGYTF.

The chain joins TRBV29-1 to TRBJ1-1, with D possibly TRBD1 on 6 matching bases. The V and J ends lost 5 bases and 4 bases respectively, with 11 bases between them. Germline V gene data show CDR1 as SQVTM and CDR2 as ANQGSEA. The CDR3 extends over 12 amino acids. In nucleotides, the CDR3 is TGCAGCGTTCGGACAGATATCACTGAAGCTTTCTTT. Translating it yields CSVRTDITEAFF.